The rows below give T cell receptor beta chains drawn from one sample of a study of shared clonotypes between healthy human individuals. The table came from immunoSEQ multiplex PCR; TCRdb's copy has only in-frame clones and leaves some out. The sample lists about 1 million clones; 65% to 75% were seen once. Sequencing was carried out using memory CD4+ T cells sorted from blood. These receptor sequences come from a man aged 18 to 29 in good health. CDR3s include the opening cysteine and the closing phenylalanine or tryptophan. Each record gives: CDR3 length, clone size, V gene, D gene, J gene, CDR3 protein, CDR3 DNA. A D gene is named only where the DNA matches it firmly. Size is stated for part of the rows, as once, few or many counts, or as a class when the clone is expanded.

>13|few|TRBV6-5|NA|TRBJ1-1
CASSYPGTPEAFF
TGTGCCAGCAGTTACCCCGGGACACCTGAAGCTTTCTTT
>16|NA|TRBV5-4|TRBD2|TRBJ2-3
CASSLRLAGATDTQYF
TGTGCCAGCAGCCTGAGACTAGCGGGAGCCACAGATACGCAGTATTTT
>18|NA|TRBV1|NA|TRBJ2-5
CTSSQDRASGRCQETQYF
TGCACCAGCAGCCAAGATAGGGCTAGCGGGAGGTGCCAAGAGACCCAGTACTTC
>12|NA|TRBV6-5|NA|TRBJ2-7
CASSPTSYEQYF
TGTGCCAGCAGCCCCACATCCTACGAGCAGTACTTC
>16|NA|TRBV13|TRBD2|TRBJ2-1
CASSLVLGGTYNEQFF
TGTGCCAGCAGCTTAGTTCTGGGGGGGACGTACAATGAGCAGTTCTTC
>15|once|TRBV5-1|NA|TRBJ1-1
CASSFRGDGTTEAFF
TGCGCCAGCAGCTTCAGAGGGGACGGGACCACTGAAGCTTTCTTT
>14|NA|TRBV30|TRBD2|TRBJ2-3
CAWSGLAVQNTQYF
TGTGCCTGGAGTGGACTAGCGGTCCAAAATACGCAGTATTTT
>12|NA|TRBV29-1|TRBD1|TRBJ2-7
CSVGDSTYEQYF
TGCAGCGTCGGGGACAGCACCTACGAGCAGTACTTC
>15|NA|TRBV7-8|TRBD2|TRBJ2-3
CASSAGTSDTDTQYF
TGTGCCAGCAGCGCCGGGACTAGCGACACAGATACGCAGTATTTT
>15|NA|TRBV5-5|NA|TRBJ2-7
CASSLGRISSYEQYF
TGTGCCAGCAGCTTGGGGCGGATTAGCTCCTACGAGCAGTACTTC
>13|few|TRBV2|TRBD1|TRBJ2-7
CASRRDSAYEQYF
TGTGCCAGCAGGAGGGACAGCGCCTACGAGCAGTACTTC
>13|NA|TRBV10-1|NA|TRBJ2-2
CASSAGNSGELFF
TGCGCCAGCAGCGCAGGGAACTCCGGGGAGCTGTTTTTT
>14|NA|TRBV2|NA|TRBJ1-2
CASSAGVPNYGYTF
TGTGCCAGCAGTGCGGGGGTTCCTAACTATGGCTACACCTTC
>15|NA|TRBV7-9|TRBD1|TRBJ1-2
CASSSGPGQSYGYTF
TGTGCCAGCAGCTCAGGACCGGGACAGAGCTATGGCTACACCTTC
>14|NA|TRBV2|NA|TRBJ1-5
CASSQDRGNQPQHF
TGTGCCAGCAGCCAAGACCGGGGAAATCAGCCCCAGCATTTT
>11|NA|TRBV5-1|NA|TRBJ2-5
CASGLQETQYF
TGCGCCAGCGGGCTTCAAGAGACCCAGTACTTC
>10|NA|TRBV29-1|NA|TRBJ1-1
CSVGNTEAFF
TGCAGCGTTGGAAACACTGAAGCTTTCTTT
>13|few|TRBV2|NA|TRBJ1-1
CASGRSLNTEAFF
TGTGCCAGCGGAAGATCGCTTAACACTGAAGCTTTCTTT
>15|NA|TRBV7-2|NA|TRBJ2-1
CASSPQSGTYNEQFF
TGTGCCAGCAGCCCACAGTCAGGGACCTACAATGAGCAGTTCTTC
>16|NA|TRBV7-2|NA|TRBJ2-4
CASSHPGGLRGSIQYF
TGTGCCAGCAGCCACCCCGGAGGACTTAGAGGGAGCATTCAGTACTTC
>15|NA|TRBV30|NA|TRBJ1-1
CAWSVSYTGYTEAFF
TGTGCCTGGAGTGTCTCCTACACAGGGTACACTGAAGCTTTCTTT
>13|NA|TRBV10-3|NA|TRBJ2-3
CAIRIGVSDTQYF
TGTGCCATCAGGATAGGGGTATCGGATACGCAGTATTTT
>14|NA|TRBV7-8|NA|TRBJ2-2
CASSSQGTTGELFF
TGTGCCAGCAGCTCGCAGGGCACCACCGGGGAGCTGTTTTTT
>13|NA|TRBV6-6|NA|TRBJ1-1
CASRTGQRAEAFF
TGTGCCAGCAGAACCGGACAGAGGGCTGAAGCTTTCTTT
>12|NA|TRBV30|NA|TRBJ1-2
CAADRQVLGYTF
TGTGCTGCGGATCGACAGGTTTTAGGCTACACCTTC
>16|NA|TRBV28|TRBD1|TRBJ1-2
CASSSGGGRTNYGYTF
TGTGCCAGCAGTTCAGGGGGGGGCCGCACTAACTATGGCTACACCTTC
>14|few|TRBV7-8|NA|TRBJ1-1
CASNDGRMNTEAFF
TGTGCCAGCAATGACGGACGGATGAACACTGAAGCTTTCTTT
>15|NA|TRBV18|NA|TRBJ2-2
CASSPFEKNTGELFF
TGTGCCAGCTCACCATTTGAGAAAAACACCGGGGAGCTGTTTTTT
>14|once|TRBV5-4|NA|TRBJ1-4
CASSFGRAAEKLFF
TGTGCCAGCAGCTTCGGGCGGGCTGCTGAAAAACTGTTTTTT
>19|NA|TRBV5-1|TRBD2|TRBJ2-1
CASSLGGTSTSGRAGEQFF
TGCGCCAGCAGCTTGGGGGGCACCAGTACTAGCGGGAGGGCCGGTGAGCAGTTCTTC
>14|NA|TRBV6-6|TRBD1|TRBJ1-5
CASGLQGAIQPQHF
TGTGCCAGCGGACTACAGGGGGCAATTCAGCCCCAGCATTTT
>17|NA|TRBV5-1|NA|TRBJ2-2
CASSPFYGVTFTGELFF
TGCGCCAGCAGCCCATTCTATGGGGTGACTTTCACCGGGGAGCTGTTTTTT
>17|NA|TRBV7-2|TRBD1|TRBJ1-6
CASSLWGQVHPNSPLHF
TGTGCCAGCAGCTTATGGGGACAGGTGCATCCAAATTCACCCCTCCACTTT
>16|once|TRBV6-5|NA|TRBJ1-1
CASSLVQVAKNTEAFF
TGTGCCAGCAGTTTGGTACAGGTCGCGAAGAACACTGAAGCTTTCTTT
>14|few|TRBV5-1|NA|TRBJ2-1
CASSLDPVYNEQFF
TGCGCCAGCAGCTTGGACCCTGTCTACAATGAGCAGTTCTTC
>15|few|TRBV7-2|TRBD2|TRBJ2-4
CASSSSGRAENIQYF
TGTGCCAGCAGCTCTAGCGGGAGGGCGGAAAACATTCAGTACTTC
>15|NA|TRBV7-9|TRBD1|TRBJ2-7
CASSLAGTGTYEQYF
TGTGCCAGCAGCTTAGCTGGGACAGGGACCTACGAGCAGTACTTC
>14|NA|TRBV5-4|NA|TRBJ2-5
CASSLGGTQETQYF
TGTGCCAGCAGCTTGGGCGGGACTCAAGAGACCCAGTACTTC
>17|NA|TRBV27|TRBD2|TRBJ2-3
CASSSLSGRASGDTQYF
TGTGCCAGCAGTTCCCTTAGCGGGAGGGCCTCGGGAGATACGCAGTATTTT
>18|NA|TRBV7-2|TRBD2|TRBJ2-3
CASSLTQRGGARTDTQYF
TGTGCCAGCAGCTTAACTCAGCGGGGGGGCGCGCGGACAGATACGCAGTATTTT
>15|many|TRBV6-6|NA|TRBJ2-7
CASSPLALSSYEQYF
TGTGCCAGCAGTCCTCTAGCCCTGAGCTCCTACGAGCAGTACTTC
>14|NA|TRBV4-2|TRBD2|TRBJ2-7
CASSRVAGGYEQYF
TGTGCCAGCAGCCGGGTAGCGGGAGGTTACGAGCAGTACTTC
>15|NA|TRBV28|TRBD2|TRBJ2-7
CASSRGTSGYYEQYF
TGTGCCAGCAGTCGCGGGACTAGCGGCTACTACGAGCAGTACTTC
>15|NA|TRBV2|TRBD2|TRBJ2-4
CASRRLAGGEDIQYF
TGTGCCAGCAGACGACTAGCGGGAGGGGAGGACATTCAGTACTTC
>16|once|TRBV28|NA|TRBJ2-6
CASSFSRGYGANVLTF
TGTGCCAGCAGTTTCTCGCGGGGCTACGGGGCCAACGTCCTGACTTTC
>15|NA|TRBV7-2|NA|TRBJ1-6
CASRWGEGWISPLHF
TGTGCCAGCCGCTGGGGGGAGGGATGGATTTCACCCCTCCACTTT
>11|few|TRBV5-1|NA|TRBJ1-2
CASRDSYGYTF
TGCGCCAGCAGAGACAGCTATGGCTACACCTTC
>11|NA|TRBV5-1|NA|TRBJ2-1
CASSLFNEQFF
TGCGCCAGCAGCTTGTTCAATGAGCAGTTCTTC
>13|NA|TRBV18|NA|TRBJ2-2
CASSPGLTGELFF
TGTGCCAGCTCACCAGGACTGACCGGGGAGCTGTTTTTT
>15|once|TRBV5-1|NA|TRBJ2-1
CASSPDVGSYNEQFF
TGCGCCAGCAGCCCGGACGTTGGCTCCTACAATGAGCAGTTCTTC
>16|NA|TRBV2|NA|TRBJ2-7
CASSRIDTPVGYEQYF
TGTGCCAGCAGCAGAATCGACACACCTGTAGGCTACGAGCAGTACTTC
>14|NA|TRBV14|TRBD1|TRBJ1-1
CASSLGQGPGKAFF
TGTGCCAGCAGCCTCGGACAGGGGCCCGGGAAAGCTTTCTTT
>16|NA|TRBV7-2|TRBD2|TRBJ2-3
CASSRLTGGPGDTQYF
TGTGCCAGCAGCCGCCTAACGGGAGGGCCAGGAGATACGCAGTATTTT
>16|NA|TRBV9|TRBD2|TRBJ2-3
CASSVTSGGWADTQYF
TGTGCCAGCAGCGTGACTAGCGGGGGGTGGGCAGATACGCAGTATTTT
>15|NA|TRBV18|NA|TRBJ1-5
CASSLRQDSNQPQHF
TGTGCCAGCTCACTTCGACAGGATAGCAATCAGCCCCAGCATTTT